This T cell receptor (beta chain) was sequenced in a study of blood T cell repertoires in COVID-19. Whole-study context: Donors in the United States, Italy and Spain gave samples during acute or convalescent COVID-19.

Per the authors' pipeline: Amplifying reference gene primers gave estimates of nucleated cell counts. Method: immunoSEQ multiplex PCR; TCRdb's copy keeps in-frame clones and lacks some. That table is the source of V, J and clone size, and D and trimming were worked out from the DNA. The data contain over 110,000 clones, about nine tenths of them singletons. CDR3 size: 13 residues. V was clipped by 3 bases and J by 5 bases, with 10 bases between them. Germline values: CDR1 KGHSH, CDR2 LQKENI. The specimen was PBMCs or T cells enriched from blood (not recorded which). This sequence joins TRBV18 and TRBJ2-5; D gene ambiguous. The TCR sequence derives from a man in his 60s who had recovered from COVID-19. In DNA form, the CDR3 reads TGTGCCAGCTCACCCCCGAGTTCGGAGACCCAGTACTTC. This translates into CASSPPSSETQYF.